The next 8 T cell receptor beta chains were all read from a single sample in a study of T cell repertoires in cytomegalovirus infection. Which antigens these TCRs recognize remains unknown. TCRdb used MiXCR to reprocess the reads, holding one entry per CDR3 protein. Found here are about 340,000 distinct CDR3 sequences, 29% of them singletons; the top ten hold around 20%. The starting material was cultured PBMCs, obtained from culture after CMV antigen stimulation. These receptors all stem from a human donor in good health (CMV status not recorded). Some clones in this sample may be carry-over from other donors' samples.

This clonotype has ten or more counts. CDR3 sequence (DNA): TGTGCCAGCTCCCAGCGGGACAGAGGGGAAAAACTGTTTTTT. Protein: CASSQRDRGEKLFF. V is TRBV3-1 and J is TRBJ1-4; 7 bases match TRBD1. J gave up 8 bases and V 8 bases, and 11 bases lay outside the gene matches. Germline V gene data show CDR1 as LGHDT and CDR2 as YNNKEL (reference sequence). This CDR3 spans 14 amino acids.

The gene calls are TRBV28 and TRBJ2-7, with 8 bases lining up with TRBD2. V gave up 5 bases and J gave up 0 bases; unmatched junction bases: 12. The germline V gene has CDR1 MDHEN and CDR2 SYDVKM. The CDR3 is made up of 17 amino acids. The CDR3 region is CASSPPRGRPFSYEQYF. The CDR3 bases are TGTGCCAGCAGTCCGCCGCGCGGGAGGCCCTTCTCCTACGAGCAGTACTTC. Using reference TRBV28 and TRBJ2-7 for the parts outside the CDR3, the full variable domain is DVKVTQSSRYLVKRTGEKVFLECVQDMDHENMFWYRQDPGLGLRLIYFSYDVKMKEKGDIPEGYSVSREKKERFSLILESASTNQTSMYLCASSPPRGRPFSYEQYFGPGTRLTVT.

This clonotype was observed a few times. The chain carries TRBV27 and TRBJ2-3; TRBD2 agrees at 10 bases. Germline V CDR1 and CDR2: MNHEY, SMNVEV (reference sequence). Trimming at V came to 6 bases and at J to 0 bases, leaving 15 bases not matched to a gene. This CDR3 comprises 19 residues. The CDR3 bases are TGTGCCAGCAGCCGGAAGGTGGCTAGCGGGGGAGCTAGCACAGATACGCAGTATTTT. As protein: CASSRKVASGGASTDTQYF.

CDR3 coding DNA: TGTGCCAGCAGTTTAGGGGTGGGGTTGGGCGAGCAGTACTTC. It is translated as CASSLGVGLGEQYF. The chain couples TRBV28 to TRBJ2-7; D gene ambiguous. The germline gives CDR1 MDHEN, CDR2 SYDVKM. Trimming took off 2 bases at V and 6 bases at J, with 14 bases between the two ends. CDR3 length: 14 amino acids. The complete variable domain, with remaining parts taken from reference TRBV28 and TRBJ2-7, reads DVKVTQSSRYLVKRTGEKVFLECVQDMDHENMFWYRQDPGLGLRLIYFSYDVKMKEKGDIPEGYSVSREKKERFSLILESASTNQTSMYLCASSLGVGLGEQYFGPGTRLTVT.

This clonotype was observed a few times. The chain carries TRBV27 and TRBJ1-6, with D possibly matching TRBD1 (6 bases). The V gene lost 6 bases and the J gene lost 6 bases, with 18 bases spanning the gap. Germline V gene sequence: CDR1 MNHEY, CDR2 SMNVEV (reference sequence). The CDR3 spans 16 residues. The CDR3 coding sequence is TGTGCCAGCAGCCTGGCCGGGGGCACTCCTAATTCACCCCTCCACTTT. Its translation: CASSLAGGTPNSPLHF.

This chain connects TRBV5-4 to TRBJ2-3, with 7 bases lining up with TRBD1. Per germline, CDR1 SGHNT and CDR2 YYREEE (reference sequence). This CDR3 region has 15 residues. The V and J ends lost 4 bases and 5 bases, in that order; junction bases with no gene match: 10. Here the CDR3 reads CASSRDSATKDTQYF. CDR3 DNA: TGTGCCAGCAGCCGGGACAGCGCAACCAAAGATACGCAGTATTTT.

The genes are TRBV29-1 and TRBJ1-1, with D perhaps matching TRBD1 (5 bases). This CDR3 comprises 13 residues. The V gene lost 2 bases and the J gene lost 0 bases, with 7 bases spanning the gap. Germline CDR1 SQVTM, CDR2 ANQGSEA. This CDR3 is CSVELGLNTEAFF. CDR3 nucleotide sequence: TGCAGCGTTGAATTGGGACTGAACACTGAAGCTTTCTTT.

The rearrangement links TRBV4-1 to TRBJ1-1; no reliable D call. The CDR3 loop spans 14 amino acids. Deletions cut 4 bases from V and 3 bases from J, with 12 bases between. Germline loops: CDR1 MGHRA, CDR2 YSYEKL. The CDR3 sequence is CASSPYGRDTEAFF. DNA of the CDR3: TGCGCCAGCAGCCCTTACGGCCGGGACACTGAAGCTTTCTTT.